The present T cell receptor (beta chain) was sequenced within a study of CD8 T cells in Susac syndrome. Roughly 0.5 to 1 ug RNA was reverse transcribed with random hexamers. TCRdb fed the immunoSEQ multiplex PCR reads into MiXCR, producing one record per CDR3 protein. The sample contains around 160,000 distinct CDR3 sequences, about 93% of which appear only once. This CDR3 is 13 amino acids long. V gave up 4 bases and J gave up 4 bases, with 9 bases separating them. Germline CDR1 reads KGHDR; CDR2 reads SFDVKD. This clonotype originated in a human donor in good health. The sequenced sample was CD4+ T cells from PBMCs. The V and J genes are TRBV24-1 and TRBJ1-2; D remains unclear. Here the CDR3 reads CATSDPNTYGYTF. The CDR3 nucleotides read TGTGCCACCAGTGACCCTAACACCTATGGCTACACCTTC.